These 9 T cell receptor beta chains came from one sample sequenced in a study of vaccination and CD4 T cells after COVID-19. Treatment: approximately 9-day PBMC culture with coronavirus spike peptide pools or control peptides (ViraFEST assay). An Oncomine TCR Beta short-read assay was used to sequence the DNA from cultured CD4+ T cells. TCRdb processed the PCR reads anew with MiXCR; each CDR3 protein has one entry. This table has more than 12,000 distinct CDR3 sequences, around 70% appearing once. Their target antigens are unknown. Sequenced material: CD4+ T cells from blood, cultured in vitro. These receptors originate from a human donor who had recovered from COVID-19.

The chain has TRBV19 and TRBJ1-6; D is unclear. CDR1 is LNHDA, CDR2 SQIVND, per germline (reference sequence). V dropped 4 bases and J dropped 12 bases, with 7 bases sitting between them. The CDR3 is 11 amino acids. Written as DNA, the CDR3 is TGTGCCAGTAGTAACTTTGGACCCCTCCACTTT. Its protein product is CASSNFGPLHF.

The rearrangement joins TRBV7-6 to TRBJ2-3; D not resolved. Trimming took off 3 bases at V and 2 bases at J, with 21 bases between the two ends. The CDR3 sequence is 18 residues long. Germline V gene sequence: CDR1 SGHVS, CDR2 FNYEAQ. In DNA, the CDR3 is TGTGCCAGCAGCTTCCCCAGCGACGGAGCGCCGAACACAGATACGCAGTATTTT. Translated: CASSFPSDGAPNTDTQYF.

The CDR3 DNA follows: TGTGCCAGCTCGCCCGCCAGGTCCTCTAACTATGGCTACACCTTC. The encoded protein is CASSPARSSNYGYTF. The chain carries TRBV6-2 or TRBV6-3 and TRBJ1-2; D is uncertain. The CDR3 extends over 15 amino acids. V lost 8 bases and J 0 bases, leaving 16 bases between the germline ends. From germline, CDR1 is MNHEY and CDR2 SVGEGT.

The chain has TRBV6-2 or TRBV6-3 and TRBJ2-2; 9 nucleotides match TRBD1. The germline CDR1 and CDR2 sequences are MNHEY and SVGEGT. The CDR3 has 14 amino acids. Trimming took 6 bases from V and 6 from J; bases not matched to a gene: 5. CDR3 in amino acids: CASSRDRASGELFF. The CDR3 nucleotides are TGTGCCAGCAGCCGGGACAGGGCATCCGGGGAGCTGTTTTTT.

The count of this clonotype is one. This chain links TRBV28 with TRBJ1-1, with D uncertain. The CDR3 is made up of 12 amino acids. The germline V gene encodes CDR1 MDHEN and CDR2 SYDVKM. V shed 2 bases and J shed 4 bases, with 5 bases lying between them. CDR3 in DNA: TGTGCCAGCAGTTTAATTACCACTGAAGCTTTCTTT. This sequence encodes CASSLITTEAFF.

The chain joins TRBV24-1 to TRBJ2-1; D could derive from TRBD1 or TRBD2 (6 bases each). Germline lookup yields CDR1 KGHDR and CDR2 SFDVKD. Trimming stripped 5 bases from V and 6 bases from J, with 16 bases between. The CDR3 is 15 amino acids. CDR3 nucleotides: TGTGCCACCAGTGTCACTAGGGGGGCGGCCAATGAGCAGTTCTTC. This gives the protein CATSVTRGAANEQFF.

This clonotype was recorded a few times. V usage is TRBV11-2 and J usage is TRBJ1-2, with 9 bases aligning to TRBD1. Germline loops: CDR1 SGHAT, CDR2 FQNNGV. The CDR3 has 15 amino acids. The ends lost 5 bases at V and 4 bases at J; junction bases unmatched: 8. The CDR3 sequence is CASSETGGTVYGYTF. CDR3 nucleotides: TGTGCCAGCAGCGAGACAGGGGGGACGGTCTATGGCTACACCTTC.

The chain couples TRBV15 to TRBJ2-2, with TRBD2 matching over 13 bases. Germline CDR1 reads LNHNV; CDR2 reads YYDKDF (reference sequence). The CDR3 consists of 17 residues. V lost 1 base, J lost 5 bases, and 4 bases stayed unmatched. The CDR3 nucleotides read TGTGCCACCAGCAGAGGCGGACTAGCGGGAGTTACCGGGGAGCTGTTTTTT. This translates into CATSRGGLAGVTGELFF.

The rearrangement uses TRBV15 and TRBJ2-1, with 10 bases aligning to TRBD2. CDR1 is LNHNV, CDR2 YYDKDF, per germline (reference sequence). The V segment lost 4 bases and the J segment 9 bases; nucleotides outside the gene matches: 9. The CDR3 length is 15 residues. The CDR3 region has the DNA TGTGCCACCAGCACCCCGACAGCGGGAGGGCGTGAGCAGTTCTTC. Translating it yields CATSTPTAGGREQFF.